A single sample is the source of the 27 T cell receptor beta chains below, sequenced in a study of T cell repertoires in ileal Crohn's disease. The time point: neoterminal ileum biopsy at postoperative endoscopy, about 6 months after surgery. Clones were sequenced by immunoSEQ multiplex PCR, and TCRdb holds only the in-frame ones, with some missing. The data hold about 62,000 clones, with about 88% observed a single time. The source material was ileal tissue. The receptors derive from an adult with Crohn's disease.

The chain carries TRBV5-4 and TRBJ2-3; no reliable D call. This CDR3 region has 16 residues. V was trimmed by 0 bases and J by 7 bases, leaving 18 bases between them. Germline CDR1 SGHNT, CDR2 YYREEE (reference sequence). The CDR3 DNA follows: TGTGCCAGCAGCTTGGGACTCCAAATCGAAGATAATACGCAGTATTTT. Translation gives CASSLGLQIEDNTQYF.

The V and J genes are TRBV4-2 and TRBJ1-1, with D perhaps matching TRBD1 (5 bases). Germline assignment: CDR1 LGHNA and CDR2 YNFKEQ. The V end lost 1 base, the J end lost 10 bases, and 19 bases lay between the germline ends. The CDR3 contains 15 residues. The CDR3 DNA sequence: TGTGCCAGCAGCCAAGCCGGGACTCCCGCGTCCCGAGCTTTCTTT. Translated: CASSQAGTPASRAFF.

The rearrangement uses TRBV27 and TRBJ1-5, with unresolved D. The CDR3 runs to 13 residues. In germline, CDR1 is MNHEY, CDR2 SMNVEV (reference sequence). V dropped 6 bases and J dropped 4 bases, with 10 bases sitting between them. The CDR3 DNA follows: TGTGCCAGCAGCAACACACGAAATCAGCCCCAGCATTTT. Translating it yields CASSNTRNQPQHF.

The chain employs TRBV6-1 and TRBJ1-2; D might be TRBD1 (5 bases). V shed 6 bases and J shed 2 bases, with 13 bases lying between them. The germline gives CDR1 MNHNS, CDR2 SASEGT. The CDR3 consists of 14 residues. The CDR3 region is CASRDPKGNYGYTF. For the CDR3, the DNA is TGTGCCAGCAGAGACCCCAAGGGGAACTATGGCTACACCTTC.

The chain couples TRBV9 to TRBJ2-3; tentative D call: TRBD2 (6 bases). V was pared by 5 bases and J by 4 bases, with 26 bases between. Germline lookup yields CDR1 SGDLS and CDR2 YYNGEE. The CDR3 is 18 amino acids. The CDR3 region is CASSRDSPLSGRPDTQYF. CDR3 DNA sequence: TGTGCCAGCAGTAGGGACTCCCCTTTAAGCGGGCGCCCAGATACGCAGTATTTT. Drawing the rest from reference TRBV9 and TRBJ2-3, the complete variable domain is DSGVTQTPKHLITATGQRVTLRCSPRSGDLSVYWYQQSLDQGLQFLIQYYNGEERAKGNILERFSAQQFPDLHSELNLSSLELGDSALYFCASSRDSPLSGRPDTQYFGPGTRLTVL.

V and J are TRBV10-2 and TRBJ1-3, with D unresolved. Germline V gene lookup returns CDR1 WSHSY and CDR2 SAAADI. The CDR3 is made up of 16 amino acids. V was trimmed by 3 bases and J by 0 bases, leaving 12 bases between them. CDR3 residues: CASSDFEVLSGNTIYF. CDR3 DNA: TGCGCCAGCAGTGATTTTGAGGTTCTCTCTGGAAACACCATATATTTT.

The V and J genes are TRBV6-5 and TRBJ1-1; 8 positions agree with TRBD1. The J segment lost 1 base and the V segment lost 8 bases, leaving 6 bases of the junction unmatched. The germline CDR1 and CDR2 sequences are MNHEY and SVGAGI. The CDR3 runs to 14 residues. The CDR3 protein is CASLPGTGNTEAFF. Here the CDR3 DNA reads TGTGCCAGCTTGCCCGGGACAGGGAACACTGAAGCTTTCTTT.

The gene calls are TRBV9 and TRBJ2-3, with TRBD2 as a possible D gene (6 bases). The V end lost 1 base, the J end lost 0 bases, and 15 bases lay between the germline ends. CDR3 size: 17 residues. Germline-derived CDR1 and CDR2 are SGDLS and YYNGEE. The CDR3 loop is CASSVSISGESTDTQYF. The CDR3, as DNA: TGTGCCAGCAGCGTATCCATTTCGGGAGAAAGCACAGATACGCAGTATTTT.

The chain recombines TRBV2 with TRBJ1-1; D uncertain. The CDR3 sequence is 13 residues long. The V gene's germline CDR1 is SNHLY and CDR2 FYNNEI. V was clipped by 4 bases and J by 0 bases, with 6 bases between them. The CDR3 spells CASSVNMNTEAFF. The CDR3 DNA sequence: TGTGCCAGCAGTGTAAATATGAACACTGAAGCTTTCTTT. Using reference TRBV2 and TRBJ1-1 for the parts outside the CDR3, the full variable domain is EPEVTQTPSHQVTQMGQEVILRCVPISNHLYFYWYRQILGQKVEFLVSFYNNEISEKSEIFDDQFSVERPDGSNFTLKIRSTKLEDSAMYFCASSVNMNTEAFFGQGTRLTVV.

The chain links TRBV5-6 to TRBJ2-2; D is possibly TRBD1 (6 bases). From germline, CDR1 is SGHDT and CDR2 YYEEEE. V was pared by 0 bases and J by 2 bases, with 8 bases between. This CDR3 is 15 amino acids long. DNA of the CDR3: TGTGCCAGCAGCTTGGCACAGGGCAACACCGGGGAGCTGTTTTTT. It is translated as CASSLAQGNTGELFF.

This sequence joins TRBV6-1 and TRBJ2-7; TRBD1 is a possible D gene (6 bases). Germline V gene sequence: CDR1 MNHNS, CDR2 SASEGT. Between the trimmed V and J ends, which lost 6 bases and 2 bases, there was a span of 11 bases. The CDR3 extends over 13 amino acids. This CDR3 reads CASSWDTTYEQYV. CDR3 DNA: TGTGCCAGCAGCTGGGACACTACCTACGAGCAGTACGTC.

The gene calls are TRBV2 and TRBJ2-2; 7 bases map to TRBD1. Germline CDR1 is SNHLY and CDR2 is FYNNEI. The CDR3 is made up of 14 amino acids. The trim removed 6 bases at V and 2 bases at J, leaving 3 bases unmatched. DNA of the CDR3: TGTGCCAGCAGACAGGGGCGAAACACCGGGGAGCTGTTTTTT. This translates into CASRQGRNTGELFF.

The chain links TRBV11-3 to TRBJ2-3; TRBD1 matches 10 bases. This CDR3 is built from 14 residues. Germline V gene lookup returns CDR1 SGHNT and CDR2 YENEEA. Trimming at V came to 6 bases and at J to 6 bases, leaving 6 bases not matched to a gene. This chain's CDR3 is CASRETGGLDTQYF. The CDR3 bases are TGTGCCAGCAGAGAGACAGGGGGCTTGGATACGCAGTATTTT.

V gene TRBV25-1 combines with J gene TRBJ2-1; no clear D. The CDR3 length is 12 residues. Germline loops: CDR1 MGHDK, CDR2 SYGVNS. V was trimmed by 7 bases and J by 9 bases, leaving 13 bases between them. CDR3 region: CASTESDIEQFF. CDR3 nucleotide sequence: TGTGCCAGCACAGAGTCAGACATTGAGCAGTTCTTC. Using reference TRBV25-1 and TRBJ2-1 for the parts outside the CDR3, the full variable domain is EADIYQTPRYLVIGTGKKITLECSQTMGHDKMYWYQQDPGMELHLIHYSYGVNSTEKGDLSSESTVSRIRTEHFPLTLESARPSHTSQYLCASTESDIEQFFGPGTRLTVL.

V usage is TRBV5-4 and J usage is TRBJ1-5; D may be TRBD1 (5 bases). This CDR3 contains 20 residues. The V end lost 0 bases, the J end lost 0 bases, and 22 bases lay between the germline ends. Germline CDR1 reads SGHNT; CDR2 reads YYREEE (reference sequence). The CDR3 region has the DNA TGTGCCAGCAGCTTGGCCGCAGGGATTAACACGAATATTAGCAATCAGCCCCAGCATTTT. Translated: CASSLAAGINTNISNQPQHF.

CDR3 nucleotides: TGTGCCAGCAGCCAAGACAGGAAGAGTAGGGGTGAGCAGTTCTTC. Translated, it gives CASSQDRKSRGEQFF. The chain joins TRBV4-2 to TRBJ2-1; D possibly corresponds to TRBD1 (5 bases). The CDR3 length is 15 residues. The V gene's germline CDR1 is LGHNA and CDR2 YNFKEQ. The V and J ends lost 0 bases and 9 bases respectively, with 15 bases between them.

CDR3 nucleotide sequence: TGCGCCAGCAGCCAAGAAGAATTCGAGGGTTCCTACGAGCAGTACTTC. Translation gives CASSQEEFEGSYEQYF. The chain recombines TRBV4-1 with TRBJ2-7; D is perhaps TRBD2 (5 bases). V lost 0 bases, J lost 1 base, and 13 bases lay in between. Germline V gene sequence: CDR1 MGHRA, CDR2 YSYEKL. The CDR3 consists of 16 residues.

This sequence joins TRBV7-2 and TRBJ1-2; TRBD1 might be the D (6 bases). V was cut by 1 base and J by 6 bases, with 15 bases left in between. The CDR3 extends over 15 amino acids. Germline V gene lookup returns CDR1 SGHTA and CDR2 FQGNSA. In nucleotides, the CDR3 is TGTGCCAGCAGCTTAGTTCCAGGGGACGTAGATGGCTACACCTTC. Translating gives CASSLVPGDVDGYTF.

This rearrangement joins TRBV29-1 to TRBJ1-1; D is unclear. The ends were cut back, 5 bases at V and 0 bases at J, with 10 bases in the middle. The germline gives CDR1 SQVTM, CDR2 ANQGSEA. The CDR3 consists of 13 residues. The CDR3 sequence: CSVSRGMNTEAFF. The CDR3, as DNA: TGCAGCGTTTCCCGCGGGATGAACACTGAAGCTTTCTTT.

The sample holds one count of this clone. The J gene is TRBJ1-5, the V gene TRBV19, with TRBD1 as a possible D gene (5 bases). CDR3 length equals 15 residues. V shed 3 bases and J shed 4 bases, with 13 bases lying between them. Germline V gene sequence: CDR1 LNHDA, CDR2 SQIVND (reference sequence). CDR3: CASSIVGGKNQPQHF. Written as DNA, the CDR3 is TGTGCCAGTAGTATCGTGGGGGGAAAAAATCAGCCCCAGCATTTT.

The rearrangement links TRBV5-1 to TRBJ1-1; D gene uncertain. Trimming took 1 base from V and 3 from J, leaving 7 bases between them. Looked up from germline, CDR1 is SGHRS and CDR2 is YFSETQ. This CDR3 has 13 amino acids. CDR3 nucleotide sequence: TGCGCCAGCAGCTTGAGCCTGGACACTGAAGCTTTCTTT. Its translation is CASSLSLDTEAFF.

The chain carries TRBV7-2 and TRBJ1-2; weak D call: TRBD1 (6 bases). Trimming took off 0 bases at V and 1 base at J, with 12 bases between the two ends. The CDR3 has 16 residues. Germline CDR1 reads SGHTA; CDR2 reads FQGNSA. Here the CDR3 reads CASSLAQGNFNYGYTF. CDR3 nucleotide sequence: TGTGCCAGCAGCTTAGCACAGGGCAATTTTAACTATGGCTACACCTTC.

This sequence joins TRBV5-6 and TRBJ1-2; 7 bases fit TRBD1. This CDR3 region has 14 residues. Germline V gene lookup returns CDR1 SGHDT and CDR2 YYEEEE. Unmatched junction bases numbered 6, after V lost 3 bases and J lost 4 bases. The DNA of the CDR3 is TGTGCCAGCAGCTCCCAGACAGGGCTCTATGGCTACACCTTC. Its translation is CASSSQTGLYGYTF.

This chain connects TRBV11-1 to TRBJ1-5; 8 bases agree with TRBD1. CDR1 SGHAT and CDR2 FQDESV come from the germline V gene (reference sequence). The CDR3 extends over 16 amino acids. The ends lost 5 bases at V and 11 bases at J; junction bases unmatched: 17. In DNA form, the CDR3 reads TGTGCCAGCAGCCCCGGACCGGGACAGGCCATTCGGGCCCAGCATTTT. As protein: CASSPGPGQAIRAQHF.

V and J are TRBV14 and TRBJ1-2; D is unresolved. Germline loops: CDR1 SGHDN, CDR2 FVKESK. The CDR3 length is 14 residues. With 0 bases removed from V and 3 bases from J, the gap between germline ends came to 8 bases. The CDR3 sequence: CASSQEGADYGYTF. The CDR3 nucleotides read TGTGCCAGCAGCCAAGAAGGAGCAGACTATGGCTACACCTTC.

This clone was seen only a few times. CDR3 nucleotides: TGTGCCAGTAGTGCAACGCGGGGGACTGAAGCTTTCTTT. Protein product: CASSATRGTEAFF. V gene TRBV19 combines with J gene TRBJ1-1; the D gene is possibly TRBD1 (5 bases). CDR1 and CDR2 from the germline V gene are LNHDA and SQIVND (reference sequence). The CDR3 consists of 13 residues. Trimming took off 5 bases at V and 5 bases at J, with 12 bases between the two ends.

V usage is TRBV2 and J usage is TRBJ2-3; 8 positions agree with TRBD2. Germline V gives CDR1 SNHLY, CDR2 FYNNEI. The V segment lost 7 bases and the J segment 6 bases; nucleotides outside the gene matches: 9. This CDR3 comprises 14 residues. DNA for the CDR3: TGTGCCAGCATCAAGCGGGAGTCGGCGGATACGCAGTATTTT. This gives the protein CASIKRESADTQYF.